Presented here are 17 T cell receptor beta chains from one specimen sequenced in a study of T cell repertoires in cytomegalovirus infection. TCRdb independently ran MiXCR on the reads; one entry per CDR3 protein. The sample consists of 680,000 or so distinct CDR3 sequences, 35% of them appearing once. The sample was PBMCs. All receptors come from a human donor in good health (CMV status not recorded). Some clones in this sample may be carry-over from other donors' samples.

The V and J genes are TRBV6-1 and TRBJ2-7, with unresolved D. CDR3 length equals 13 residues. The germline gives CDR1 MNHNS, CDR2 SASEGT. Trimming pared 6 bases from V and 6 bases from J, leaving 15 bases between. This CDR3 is CASSSPRVREQYF. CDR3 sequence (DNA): TGTGCCAGCAGCAGCCCAAGGGTCCGCGAGCAGTACTTC.

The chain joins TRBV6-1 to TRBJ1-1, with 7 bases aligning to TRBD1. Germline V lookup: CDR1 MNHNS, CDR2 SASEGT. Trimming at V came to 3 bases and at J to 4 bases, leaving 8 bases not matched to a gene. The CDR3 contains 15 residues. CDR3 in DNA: TGTGCCAGCAGTGATGAGGGGGCGGCGGGCACTGAAGCTTTCTTT. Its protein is CASSDEGAAGTEAFF.

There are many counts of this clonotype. The CDR3 coding sequence is TGTGCCAGCAGTGAAGACAGGGGACGTACTGAAGCTTTCTTT. Residues: CASSEDRGRTEAFF. V and J are TRBV6-1 and TRBJ1-1; 7 nucleotides match TRBD1. After removal of 1 base from V and 5 bases from J, the junction contained 4 bases not matched to a gene. CDR1 and CDR2 (germline): MNHNS, SASEGT. The CDR3 has 14 amino acids.

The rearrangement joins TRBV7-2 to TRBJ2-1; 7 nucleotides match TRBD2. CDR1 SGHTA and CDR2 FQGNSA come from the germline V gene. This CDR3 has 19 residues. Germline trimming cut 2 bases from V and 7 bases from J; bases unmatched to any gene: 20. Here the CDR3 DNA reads TGTGCCAGCAGCTTAAGGGCGGGAGAGGACTATCTCGGGATTAATGAGCAGTTCTTC. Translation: CASSLRAGEDYLGINEQFF.

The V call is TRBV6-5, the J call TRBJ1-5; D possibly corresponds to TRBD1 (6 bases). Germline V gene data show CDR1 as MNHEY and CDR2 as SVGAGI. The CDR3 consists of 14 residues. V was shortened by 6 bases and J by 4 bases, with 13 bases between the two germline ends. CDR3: CASRLAGANQPQHF. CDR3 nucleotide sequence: TGTGCCAGCAGACTAGCGGGGGCTAATCAGCCCCAGCATTTT.

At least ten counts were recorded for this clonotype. The CDR3 nucleotides read TGTGCCAGCCGCGGGACAGGGAAGGACGAGCAGTACTTC. This codes for CASRGTGKDEQYF. The chain employs TRBV6-1 and TRBJ2-7; 9 bases line up with TRBD1. Germline V gene lookup returns CDR1 MNHNS and CDR2 SASEGT. This CDR3 region has 13 residues. The junction had 7 bases not matched to a gene; V was cut back by 8 bases and J by 5 bases.

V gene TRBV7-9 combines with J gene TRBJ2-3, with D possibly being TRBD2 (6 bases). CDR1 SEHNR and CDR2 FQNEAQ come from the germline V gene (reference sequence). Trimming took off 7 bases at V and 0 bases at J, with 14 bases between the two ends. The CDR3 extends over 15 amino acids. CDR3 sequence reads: CASTSLASSTDTQYF. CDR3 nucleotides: TGTGCCAGCACCTCCCTAGCGTCGAGCACAGATACGCAGTATTTT.

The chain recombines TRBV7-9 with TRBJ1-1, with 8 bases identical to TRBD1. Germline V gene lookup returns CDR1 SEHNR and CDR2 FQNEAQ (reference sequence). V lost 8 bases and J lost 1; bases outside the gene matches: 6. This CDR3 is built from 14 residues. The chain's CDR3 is CASGRQGSNTEAFF. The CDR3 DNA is TGTGCCAGCGGGAGACAGGGGTCGAACACTGAAGCTTTCTTT.

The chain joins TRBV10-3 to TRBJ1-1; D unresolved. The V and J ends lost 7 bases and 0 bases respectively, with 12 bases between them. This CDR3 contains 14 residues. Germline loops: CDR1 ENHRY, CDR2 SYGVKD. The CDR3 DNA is TGTGCCATCACACCGTTCGGGGTGAACACTGAAGCTTTCTTT. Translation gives CAITPFGVNTEAFF.

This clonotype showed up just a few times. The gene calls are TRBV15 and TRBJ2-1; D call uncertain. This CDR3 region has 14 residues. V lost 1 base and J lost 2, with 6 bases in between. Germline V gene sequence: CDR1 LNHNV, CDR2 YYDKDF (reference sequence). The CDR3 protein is CATSRARAYNEQFF. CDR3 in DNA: TGTGCCACCAGCAGAGCCCGCGCCTACAATGAGCAGTTCTTC.

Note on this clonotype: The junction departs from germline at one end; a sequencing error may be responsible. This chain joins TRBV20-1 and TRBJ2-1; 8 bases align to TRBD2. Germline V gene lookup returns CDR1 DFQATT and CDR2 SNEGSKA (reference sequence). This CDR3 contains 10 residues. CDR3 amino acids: CSPSGNEQFF. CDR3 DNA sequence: TGCAGTCCTAGCGGGAATGAGCAGTTCTTC.

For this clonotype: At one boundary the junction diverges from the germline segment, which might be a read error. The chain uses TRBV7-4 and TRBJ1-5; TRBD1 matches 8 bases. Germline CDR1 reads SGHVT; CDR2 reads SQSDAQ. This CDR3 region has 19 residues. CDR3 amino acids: CASSSASDIPGQVNQPKHF. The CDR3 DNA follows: TGTGCCAGCAGCTCCGCGAGCGACATACCGGGACAGGTTAATCAGCCCAAGCATTTT.

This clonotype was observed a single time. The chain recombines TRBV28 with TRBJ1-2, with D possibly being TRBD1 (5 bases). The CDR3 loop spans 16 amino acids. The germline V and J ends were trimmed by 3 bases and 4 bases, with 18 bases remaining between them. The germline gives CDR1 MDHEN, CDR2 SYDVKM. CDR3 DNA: TGTGCCAGCAGTTTTGGAGACAGACGATTGCTCTATGGCTACACCTTC. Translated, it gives CASSFGDRRLLYGYTF.

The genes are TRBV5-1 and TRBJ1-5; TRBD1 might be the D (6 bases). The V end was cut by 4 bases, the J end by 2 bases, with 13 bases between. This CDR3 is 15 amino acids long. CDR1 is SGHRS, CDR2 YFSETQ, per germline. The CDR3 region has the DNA TGCGCCAGCAGCCCCACAGGGTCGGGCAATCAGCCCCAGCATTTT. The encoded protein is CASSPTGSGNQPQHF.

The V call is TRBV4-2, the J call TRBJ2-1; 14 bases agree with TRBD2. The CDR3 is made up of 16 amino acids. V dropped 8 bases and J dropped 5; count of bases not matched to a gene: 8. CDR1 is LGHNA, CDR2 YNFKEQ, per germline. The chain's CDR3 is CASGGLAGDFDNEQFF. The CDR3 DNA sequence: TGTGCCAGCGGGGGACTAGCGGGGGATTTCGACAATGAGCAGTTCTTC.

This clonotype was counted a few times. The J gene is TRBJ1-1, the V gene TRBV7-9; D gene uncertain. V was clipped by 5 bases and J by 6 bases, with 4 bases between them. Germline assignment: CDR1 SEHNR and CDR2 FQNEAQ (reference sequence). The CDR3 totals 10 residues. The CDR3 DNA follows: TGTGCCAGCAGCCCCTCTGAAGCTTTCTTT. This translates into CASSPSEAFF.

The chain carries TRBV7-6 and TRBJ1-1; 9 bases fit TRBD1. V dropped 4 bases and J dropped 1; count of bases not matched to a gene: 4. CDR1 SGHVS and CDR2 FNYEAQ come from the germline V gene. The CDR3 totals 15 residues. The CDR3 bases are TGTGCCAGCAGCTCGTACAGGGGGCCGAACACTGAAGCTTTCTTT. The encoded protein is CASSSYRGPNTEAFF.